This TCR beta chain comes out of a study of T cells after yellow fever vaccination. TCRdb independently ran MiXCR on the 5' RACE reads; one entry per CDR3 protein. The data contain 240,000 or so distinct CDR3 sequences, roughly 7.2% of them singletons. The sample holds many counts of this clonotype. CDR1 is SGHVS and CDR2 is FQNEAQ in the germline V gene. Trimming took 5 bases from V and 2 from J, leaving 8 bases between them. The CDR3 is made up of 13 amino acids. Source: CD4+ T cells sorted from PBMCs, taken 15 days after the yellow fever booster vaccination. The TCR comes from a man aged 30-40 years who received the YFV17D yellow fever vaccine. The chain recombines TRBV7-8 with TRBJ2-3; no clear D. In DNA, the CDR3 is TGTGCCAGCAGCCCTGGTATCACAGATACGCAGTATTTT. Translating it yields CASSPGITDTQYF.